This paragraph reports one TCR beta chain. The entry originates in a study of blood T cell repertoires in COVID-19. Study-wide background: The United States, Italy and Spain were the sources of the acute and convalescent COVID-19 samples.

Authors' analysis steps: By means of reference gene primer amplification, nucleated cell counts were estimated. Sequenced by immunoSEQ multiplex PCR; TCRdb stores in-frame clones only, minus some. D and trimming were read from the DNA, whereas the V and J calls and clone size are those reported in that table. The sample contains some 83,000 clones, 65% to 85% of which appear only once. V trimming: 5 bases; J trimming: 3 bases; junction bases outside the gene matches: 0. This CDR3 has 12 amino acids. The germline V gene encodes CDR1 MNHEY and CDR2 SMNVEV (reference sequence). The origin of this receptor is a man in his fifties with acute or convalescent COVID-19. What was sequenced was peripheral blood. This chain joins TRBV27 and TRBJ2-5; 7 nucleotides align to TRBD2. Written as DNA, the CDR3 is TGTGCCAGCAGTAGCGGGAAAGAGACCCAGTACTTC. It translates to CASSSGKETQYF.